The 13 T cell receptor beta chains given below trace back to one sample, sequenced in a study of T cell responses to AZD1222 COVID-19 vaccine. The repertoire was sequenced with immunoSEQ multiplex PCR; TCRdb's copy has only in-frame clones and lacks some. The sample yields about 120,000 clones, roughly 86% seen once. This specimen consisted of peripheral blood, obtained on day 0 of AZD1222 vaccination. The origin of the receptors is an adult in good health.

This clone was observed a few times. The rearrangement uses TRBV6-1 and TRBJ2-1; D is undetermined. The CDR3 is made up of 11 amino acids. V was trimmed by 2 bases and J by 14 bases, leaving 10 bases between them. The germline V gene has CDR1 MNHNS and CDR2 SASEGT. CDR3 bases: TGTGCCAGCAGTGAATACGGCCGGGAGTTCTTC. This codes for CASSEYGREFF.

V gene TRBV6-6 combines with J gene TRBJ1-1; D is uncertain. The germline V gene encodes CDR1 MNHNY and CDR2 SVGAGI (reference sequence). CDR3 length equals 15 residues. V lost 8 bases and J lost 1, with 17 bases in between. The CDR3 DNA follows: TGTGCCAGCCGCGATCCCGGACTTTCGAACACTGAAGCTTTCTTT. Protein: CASRDPGLSNTEAFF.

The chain recombines TRBV7-9 with TRBJ1-1; D remains unclear. This CDR3 has 13 amino acids. Germline CDR1 SEHNR, CDR2 FQNEAQ (reference sequence). Trimming took off 4 bases at V and 1 base at J, with 7 bases between the two ends. CDR3 loop: CASSSGANTEAFF. The CDR3 nucleotides are TGTGCCAGCAGCTCGGGAGCGAACACTGAAGCTTTCTTT.

The chain uses TRBV27 and TRBJ2-7; the D is unclear. CDR3 length equals 14 residues. Looked up from germline, CDR1 is MNHEY and CDR2 is SMNVEV (reference sequence). V was trimmed by 1 base and J by 5 bases, leaving 12 bases between them. The CDR3 region is CASSLFGPRDEQYF. In DNA form, the CDR3 reads TGTGCCAGCAGTTTATTTGGTCCCCGGGACGAGCAGTACTTC.

This clone showed up just a few times. This rearrangement joins TRBV12-3 or TRBV12-4 to TRBJ1-2, with D unclear. The CDR3 length is 13 residues. V lost 6 bases, J lost 2 bases, and 10 bases lay in between. The CDR3 DNA follows: TGTGCCAGCAGCGTTACACCAAACTATGGCTACACCTTC. Its translation is CASSVTPNYGYTF.

The chain has TRBV7-6 and TRBJ2-5; D might be TRBD1 (6 bases). The germline V gene has CDR1 SGHVS and CDR2 FNYEAQ. V lost 2 bases and J 1 base, leaving 23 bases between the germline ends. CDR3 size: 19 residues. CDR3 sequence reads: CASSLLGAQGRRIQETQYF. CDR3 bases: TGTGCCAGCAGCTTACTCGGGGCCCAGGGGCGCAGGATCCAAGAGACCCAGTACTTC.

V is TRBV9 and J is TRBJ2-6; D gene ambiguous. Germline V lookup: CDR1 SGDLS, CDR2 YYNGEE. This CDR3 contains 19 residues. Trimming took 0 bases from V and 0 from J, leaving 16 bases between them. The CDR3 here is CASSVAYRGPNSGANVLTF. Written as DNA, the CDR3 is TGTGCCAGCAGCGTAGCTTACCGTGGGCCAAACTCTGGGGCCAACGTCCTGACTTTC.

The V gene is TRBV10-3, the J gene TRBJ1-6; TRBD1 matches at 8 bases. The J segment lost 0 bases and the V segment lost 10 bases, leaving 5 bases of the junction unmatched. CDR3 size: 15 residues. The germline V gene encodes CDR1 ENHRY and CDR2 SYGVKD. The CDR3 region is CANRQGSSYNSPLHF. DNA for the CDR3: TGTGCCAACCGACAGGGGAGCTCCTATAATTCACCCCTCCACTTT.

The chain uses TRBV12-3 or TRBV12-4 and TRBJ1-5; D is ambiguous. V lost 3 bases to trimming and J lost 8 bases, with 8 bases between them. The CDR3 is made up of 12 amino acids. DNA for the CDR3: TGTGCCAGCAGTTTCTGGAGGGAGCCCCAGCATTTT. This translates into CASSFWREPQHF.

V gene TRBV18 combines with J gene TRBJ1-1, with TRBD1 identical over 8 bases. Germline CDR1 KGHSH, CDR2 LQKENI. The CDR3 contains 13 residues. The V and J ends lost 5 bases and 4 bases, in that order; junction bases with no gene match: 3. In DNA form, the CDR3 reads TGTGCCAGCTCAGGGACAGGCGGCACTGAAGCTTTCTTT. It translates to CASSGTGGTEAFF.

V and J are TRBV2 and TRBJ1-5; 11 bases match TRBD1. The CDR3 consists of 15 residues. Germline loops: CDR1 SNHLY, CDR2 FYNNEI. Trimming cost V 6 bases and J 5 bases; bases outside gene matches: 6. The DNA of the CDR3 is TGTGCCAGCAGGGGTAGGACAGGGGGCCATCAGCCCCAGCATTTT. Translation gives CASRGRTGGHQPQHF.

The chain couples TRBV7-2 to TRBJ2-4, with D perhaps matching TRBD2 (5 bases). The CDR3 runs 14 residues. V lost 1 base and J lost 8, with 12 bases in between. Germline V gives CDR1 SGHTA, CDR2 FQGNSA. The CDR3 DNA sequence: TGTGCCAGCAGCTTAGGGACTGGGATAGACATTCAGTACTTC. It codes for CASSLGTGIDIQYF.

V gene TRBV19 combines with J gene TRBJ2-1; 7 bases match TRBD2. The CDR3 sequence is 14 residues long. From germline, CDR1 is LNHDA and CDR2 SQIVND (reference sequence). Trimming at V came to 7 bases and at J to 0 bases, leaving 3 bases not matched to a gene. The CDR3 nucleotides read TGTGCCAGTAAGGCGGGAGCCTCCTACAATGAGCAGTTCTTC. Translating gives CASKAGASYNEQFF. The entire variable domain, with the rest obtained from reference TRBV19 and TRBJ2-1, is as follows: DGGITQSPKYLFRKEGQNVTLSCEQNLNHDAMYWYRQDPGQGLRLIYYSQIVNDFQKGDIAEGYSVSREKKESFPLTVTSAQKNPTAFYLCASKAGASYNEQFFGPGTRLTVL.